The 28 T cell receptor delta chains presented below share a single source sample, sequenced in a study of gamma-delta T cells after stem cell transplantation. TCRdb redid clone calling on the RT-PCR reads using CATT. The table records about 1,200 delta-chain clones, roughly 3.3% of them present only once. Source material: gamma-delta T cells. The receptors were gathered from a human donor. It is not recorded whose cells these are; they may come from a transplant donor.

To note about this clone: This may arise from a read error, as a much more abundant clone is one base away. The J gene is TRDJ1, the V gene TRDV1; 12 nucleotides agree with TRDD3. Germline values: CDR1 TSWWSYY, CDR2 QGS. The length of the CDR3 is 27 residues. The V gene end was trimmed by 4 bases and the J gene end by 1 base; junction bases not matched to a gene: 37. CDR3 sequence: CALGGGYMIFPYLYWGIHGQSTDKLIF. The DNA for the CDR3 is TGTGCTCTTGGGGGCGGGTATATGATTTTTCCTTATCTCTACTGGGGGATACACGGGCAGTCCACCGATAAACTCATCTTT.

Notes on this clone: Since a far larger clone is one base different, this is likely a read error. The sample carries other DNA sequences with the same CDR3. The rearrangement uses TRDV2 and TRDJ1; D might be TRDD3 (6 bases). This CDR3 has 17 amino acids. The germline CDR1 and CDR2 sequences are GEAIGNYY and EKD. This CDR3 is CACDTVGGPMYTDKLIF. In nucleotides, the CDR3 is TGTGCCTGCGACACCGTCGGGGGACCTATGTACACCGATAAACTCATCTTT.

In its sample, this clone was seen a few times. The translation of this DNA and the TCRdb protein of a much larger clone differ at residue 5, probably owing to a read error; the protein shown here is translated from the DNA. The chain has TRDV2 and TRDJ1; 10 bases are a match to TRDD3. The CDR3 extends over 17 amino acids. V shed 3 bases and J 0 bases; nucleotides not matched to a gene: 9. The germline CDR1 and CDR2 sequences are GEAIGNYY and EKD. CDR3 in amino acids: CACDVVLGDPNTDKLIF. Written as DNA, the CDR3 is TGTGCCTGTGACGTGGTACTGGGGGATCCGAACACCGATAAACTCATCTTT.

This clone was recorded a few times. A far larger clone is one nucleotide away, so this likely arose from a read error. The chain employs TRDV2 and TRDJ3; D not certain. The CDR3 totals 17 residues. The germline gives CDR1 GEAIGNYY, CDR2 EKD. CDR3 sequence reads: CACGTPEEDWDTRQMFF. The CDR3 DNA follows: TGTGCCTGTGGCACCCCCGAGGAAGACTGGGACACCCGACAGATGTTTTTC.

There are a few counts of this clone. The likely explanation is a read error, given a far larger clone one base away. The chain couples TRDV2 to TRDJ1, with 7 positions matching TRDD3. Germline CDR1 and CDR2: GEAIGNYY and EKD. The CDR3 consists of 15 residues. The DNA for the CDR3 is TGTGCCCGTGACACCGTGGGGGAGTACACCGATAAACTCATCTTT. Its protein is CARDTVGEYTDKLIF.

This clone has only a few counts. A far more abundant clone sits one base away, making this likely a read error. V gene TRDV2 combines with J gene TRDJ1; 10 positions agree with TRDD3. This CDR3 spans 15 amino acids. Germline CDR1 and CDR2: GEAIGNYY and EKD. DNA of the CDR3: TGTGCCTGTGACAAAATGGGGGATACATCCGATAAACCCATCTTT. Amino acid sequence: CACDKMGDTSDKPIF.

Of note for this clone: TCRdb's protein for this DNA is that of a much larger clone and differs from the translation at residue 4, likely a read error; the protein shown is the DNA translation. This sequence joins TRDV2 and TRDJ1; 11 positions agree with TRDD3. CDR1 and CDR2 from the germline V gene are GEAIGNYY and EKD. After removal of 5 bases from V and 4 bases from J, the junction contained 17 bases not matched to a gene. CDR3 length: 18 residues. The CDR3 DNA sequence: TGTGCCTGTGCCGCCTTACTGGGGGATAAGATCCTTGTCGATAAACTCATCTTT. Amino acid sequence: CACAALLGDKILVDKLIF.

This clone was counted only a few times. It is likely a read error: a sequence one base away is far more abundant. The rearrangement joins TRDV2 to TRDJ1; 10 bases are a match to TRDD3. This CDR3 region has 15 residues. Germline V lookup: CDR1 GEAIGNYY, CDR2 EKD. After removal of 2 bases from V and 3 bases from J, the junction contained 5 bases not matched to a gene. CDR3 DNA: TGTGCCTGTGACAACGTAGGGGGATACGCCGATAAACTCATCTTT. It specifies CACDNVGGYADKLIF.

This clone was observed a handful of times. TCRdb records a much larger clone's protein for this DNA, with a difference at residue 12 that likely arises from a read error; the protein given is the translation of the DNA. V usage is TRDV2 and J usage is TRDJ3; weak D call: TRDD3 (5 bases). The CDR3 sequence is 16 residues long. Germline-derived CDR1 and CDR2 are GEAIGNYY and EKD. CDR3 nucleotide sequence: TGTGCCTGTGACATAAGAAGCTCCTGGGACACCCAACAGATGTTTTTC. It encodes CACDIRSSWDTQQMFF.

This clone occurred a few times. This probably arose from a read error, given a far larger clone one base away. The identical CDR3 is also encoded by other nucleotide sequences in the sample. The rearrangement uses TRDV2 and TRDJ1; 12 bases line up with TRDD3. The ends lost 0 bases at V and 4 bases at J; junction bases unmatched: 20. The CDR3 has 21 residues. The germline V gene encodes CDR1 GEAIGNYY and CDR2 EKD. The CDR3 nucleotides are TGTGCCTGTGACACCGTTGGGGGAGGCTGGGGGATACGGTCAGAGAACGATAAACTCATCTTT. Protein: CACDTVGGGWGIRSENDKLIF.

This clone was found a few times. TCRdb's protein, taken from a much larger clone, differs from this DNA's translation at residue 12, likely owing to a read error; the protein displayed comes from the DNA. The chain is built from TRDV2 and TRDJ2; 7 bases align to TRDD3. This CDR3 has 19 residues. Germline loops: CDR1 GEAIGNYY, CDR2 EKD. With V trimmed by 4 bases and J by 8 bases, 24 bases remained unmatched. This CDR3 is CACDSLQRTGAPEGAQLFF. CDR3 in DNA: TGTGCCTGTGATAGTCTCCAACGTACTGGGGCCCCCGAAGGGGCACAACTCTTCTTT.

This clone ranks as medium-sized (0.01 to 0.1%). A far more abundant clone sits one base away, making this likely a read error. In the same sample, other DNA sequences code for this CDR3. The CDR3 nucleotides read TGTGCCTGTGACACCGTCGGTGGGGGATCGCCCGCGGGGCTACTCATCTTT. This encodes CACDTVGGGSPAGLLIF. The rearrangement joins TRDV2 to TRDJ1; 8 positions agree with TRDD3. Per germline, CDR1 GEAIGNYY and CDR2 EKD. Trimming removed 0 bases from V and 10 bases from J; junction bases left unmatched: 18. The CDR3 runs 17 residues.

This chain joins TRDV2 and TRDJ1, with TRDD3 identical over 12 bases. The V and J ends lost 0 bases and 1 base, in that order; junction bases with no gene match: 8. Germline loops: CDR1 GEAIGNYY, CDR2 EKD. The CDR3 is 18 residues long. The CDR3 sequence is CACDTLILGDTVTDKLIF. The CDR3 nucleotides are TGTGCCTGTGACACCCTTATACTGGGGGATACAGTCACCGATAAACTCATCTTT.

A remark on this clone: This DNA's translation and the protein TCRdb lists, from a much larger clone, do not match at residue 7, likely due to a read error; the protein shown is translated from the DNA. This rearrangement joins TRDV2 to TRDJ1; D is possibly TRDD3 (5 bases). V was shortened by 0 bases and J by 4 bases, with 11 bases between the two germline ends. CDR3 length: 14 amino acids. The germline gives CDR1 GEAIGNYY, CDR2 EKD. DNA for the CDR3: TGTGCCTGTGACACCGTGGTATACGGCGATAAACTCATCTTT. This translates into CACDTVVYGDKLIF.

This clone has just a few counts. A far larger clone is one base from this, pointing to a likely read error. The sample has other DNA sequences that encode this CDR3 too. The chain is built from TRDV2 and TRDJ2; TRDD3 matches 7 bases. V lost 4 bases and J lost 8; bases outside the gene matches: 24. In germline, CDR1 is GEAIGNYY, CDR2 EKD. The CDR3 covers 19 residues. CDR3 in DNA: TGTGCCTGTGATAGTCTCCAACGTACTGGGGCCTCCGAAGGTGCACAACTCTTCTTT. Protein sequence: CACDSLQRTGASEGAQLFF.

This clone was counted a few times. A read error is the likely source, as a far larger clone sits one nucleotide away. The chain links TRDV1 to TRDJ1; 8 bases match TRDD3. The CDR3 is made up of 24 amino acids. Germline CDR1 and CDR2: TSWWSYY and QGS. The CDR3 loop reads CALEEYFLSNWGPANTRNTDKLIF. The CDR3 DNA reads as TGTGCTCTTGAGGAATATTTCCTATCCAACTGGGGGCCGGCTAACACAAGAAACACCGATAAACTCATCTTT.

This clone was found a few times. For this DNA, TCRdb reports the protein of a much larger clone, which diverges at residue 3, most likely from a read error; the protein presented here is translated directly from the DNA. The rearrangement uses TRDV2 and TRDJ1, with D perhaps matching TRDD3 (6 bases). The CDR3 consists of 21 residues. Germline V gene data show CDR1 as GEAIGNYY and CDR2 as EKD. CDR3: CARDTVAPGDQAGGSIDKLIF. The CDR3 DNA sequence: TGTGCCCGTGACACCGTAGCCCCTGGGGATCAAGCAGGGGGCTCGATCGATAAACTCATCTTT.

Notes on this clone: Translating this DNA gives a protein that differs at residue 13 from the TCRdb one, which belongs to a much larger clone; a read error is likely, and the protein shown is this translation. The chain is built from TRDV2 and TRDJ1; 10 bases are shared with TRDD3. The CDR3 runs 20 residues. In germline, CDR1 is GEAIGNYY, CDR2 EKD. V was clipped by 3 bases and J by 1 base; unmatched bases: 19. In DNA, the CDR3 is TGTGCCTGTGACCCCGTCGGGCCTGGATACTGGGGGATCGTCACCGATAAACTCATCTTT. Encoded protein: CACDPVGPGYWGIVTDKLIF.

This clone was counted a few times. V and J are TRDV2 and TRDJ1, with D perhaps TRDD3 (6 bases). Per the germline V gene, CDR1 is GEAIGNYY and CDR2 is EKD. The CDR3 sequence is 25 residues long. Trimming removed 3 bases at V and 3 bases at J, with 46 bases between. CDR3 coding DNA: TGTGCCTGTGACCCCTGGATGGCCCCCTTACGAGATGGGGGCTCCCGCACCCATAACGCCGATAAACTCATCTTT. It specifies CACDPWMAPLRDGGSRTHNADKLIF.

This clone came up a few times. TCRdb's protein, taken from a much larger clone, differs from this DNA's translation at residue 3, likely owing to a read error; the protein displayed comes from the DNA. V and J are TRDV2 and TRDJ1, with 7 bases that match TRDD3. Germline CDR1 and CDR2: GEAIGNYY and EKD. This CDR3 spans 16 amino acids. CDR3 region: CARDTVGGNHRDKLIF. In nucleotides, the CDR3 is TGTGCCCGTGACACCGTTGGGGGAAATCATAGGGATAAACTCATCTTT.

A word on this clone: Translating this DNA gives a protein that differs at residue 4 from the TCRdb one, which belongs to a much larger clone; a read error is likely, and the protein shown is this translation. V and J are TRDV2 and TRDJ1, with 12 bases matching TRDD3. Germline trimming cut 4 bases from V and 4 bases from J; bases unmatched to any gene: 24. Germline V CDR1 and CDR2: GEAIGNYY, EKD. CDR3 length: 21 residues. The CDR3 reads CACETVGGGWGIRSENDKLIF. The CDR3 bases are TGTGCCTGTGAAACCGTTGGGGGAGGCTGGGGGATACGGTCGGAGAACGATAAACTCATCTTT.

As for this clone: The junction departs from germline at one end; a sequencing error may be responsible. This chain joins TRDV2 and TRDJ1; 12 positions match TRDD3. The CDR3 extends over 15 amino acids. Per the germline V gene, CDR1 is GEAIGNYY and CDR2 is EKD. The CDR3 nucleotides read TGTGCCTGTGACCTACTGGGGGATACCGCCGATAAGCTCATCTTT. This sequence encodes CACDLLGDTADKLIF.

Written as DNA, the CDR3 is TGTGCCTGTGACACACTACTGGGGGATACGCAGGAGGTCACCGATAAACTCATCTTT. Its protein is CACDTLLGDTQEVTDKLIF. This chain connects TRDV2 to TRDJ1, with 13 bases aligning to TRDD3. CDR1 and CDR2 from the germline V gene are GEAIGNYY and EKD. The CDR3 covers 19 residues. V gave up 1 base and J gave up 1 base; unmatched junction bases: 11.

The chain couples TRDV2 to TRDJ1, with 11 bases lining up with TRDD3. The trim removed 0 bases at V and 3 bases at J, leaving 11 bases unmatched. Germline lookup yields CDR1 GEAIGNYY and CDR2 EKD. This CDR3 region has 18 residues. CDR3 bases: TGTGCCTGTGACACCCTACTGGGGGATAAATCGTACCCCGATAAACTCATCTTT. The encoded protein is CACDTLLGDKSYPDKLIF.

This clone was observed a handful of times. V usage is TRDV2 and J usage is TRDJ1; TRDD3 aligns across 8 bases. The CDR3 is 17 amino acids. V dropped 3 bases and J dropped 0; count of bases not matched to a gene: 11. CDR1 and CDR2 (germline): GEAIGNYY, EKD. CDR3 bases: TGTGCCTGTGACGCGGTACTGGGGGCGACCTACACCGATAAACTCATCTTT. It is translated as CACDAVLGATYTDKLIF.

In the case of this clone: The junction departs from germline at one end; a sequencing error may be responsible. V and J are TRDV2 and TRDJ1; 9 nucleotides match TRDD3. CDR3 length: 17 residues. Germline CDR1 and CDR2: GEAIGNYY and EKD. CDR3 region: CACDTVGSTGGHDNLIF. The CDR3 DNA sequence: TGTGCCTGTGACACCGTTGGGAGTACTGGGGGACACGATAACCTCATCTTT.

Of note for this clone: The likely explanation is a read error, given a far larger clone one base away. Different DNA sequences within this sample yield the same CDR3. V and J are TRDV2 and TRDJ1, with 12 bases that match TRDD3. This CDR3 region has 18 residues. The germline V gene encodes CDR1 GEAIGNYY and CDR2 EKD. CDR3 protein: CACDPLVLGDTVTDKLIF. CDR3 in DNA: TGCGCCTGTGACCCTTTAGTACTGGGGGATACAGTCACCGATAAACTCATCTTT.

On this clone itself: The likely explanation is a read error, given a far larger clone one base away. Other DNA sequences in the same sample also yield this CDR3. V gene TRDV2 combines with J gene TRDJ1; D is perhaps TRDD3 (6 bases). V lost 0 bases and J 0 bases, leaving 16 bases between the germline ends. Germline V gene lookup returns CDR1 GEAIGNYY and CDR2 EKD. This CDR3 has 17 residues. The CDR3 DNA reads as TGTGCCTGTGACACCGTAGGGGGACCTATGTACACCGATAAACTCATCTTT. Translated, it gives CACDTVGGPMYTDKLIF.